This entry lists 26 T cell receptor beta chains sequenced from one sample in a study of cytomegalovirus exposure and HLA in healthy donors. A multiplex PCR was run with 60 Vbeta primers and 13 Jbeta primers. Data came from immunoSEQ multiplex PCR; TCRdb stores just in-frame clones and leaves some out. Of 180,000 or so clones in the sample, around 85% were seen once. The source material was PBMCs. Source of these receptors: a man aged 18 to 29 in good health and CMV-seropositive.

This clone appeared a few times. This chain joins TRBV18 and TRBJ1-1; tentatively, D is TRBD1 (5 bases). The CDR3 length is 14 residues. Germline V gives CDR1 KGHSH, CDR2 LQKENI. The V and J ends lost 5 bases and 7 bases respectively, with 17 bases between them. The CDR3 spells CASSAGGTGNEAFF. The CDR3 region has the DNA TGTGCCAGCTCAGCCGGGGGGACTGGGAATGAAGCTTTCTTT.

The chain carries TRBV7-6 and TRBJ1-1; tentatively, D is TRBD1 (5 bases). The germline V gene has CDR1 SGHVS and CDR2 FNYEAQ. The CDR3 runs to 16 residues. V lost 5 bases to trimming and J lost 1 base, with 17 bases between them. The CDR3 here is CASSKPPAGGNTEAFF. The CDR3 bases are TGTGCCAGCAGCAAGCCCCCCGCGGGGGGGAACACTGAAGCTTTCTTT.

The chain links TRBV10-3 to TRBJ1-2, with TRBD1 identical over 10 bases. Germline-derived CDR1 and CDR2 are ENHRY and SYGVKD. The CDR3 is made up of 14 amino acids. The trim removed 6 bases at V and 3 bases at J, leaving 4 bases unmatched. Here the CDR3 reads CAIRGTGADYGYTF. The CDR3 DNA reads TGTGCCATCAGGGGGACAGGGGCAGACTATGGCTACACCTTC.

For the CDR3, the DNA is TGTGCCAGCAGTTCAACAGGGGCCACTGAAGCTTTCTTT. This gives the protein CASSSTGATEAFF. The V gene is TRBV27, the J gene TRBJ1-1, with TRBD1 matching 7 bases. V lost 4 bases, J lost 4 bases, and 3 bases stayed unmatched. The CDR3 totals 13 residues. Germline loops: CDR1 MNHEY, CDR2 SMNVEV (reference sequence).

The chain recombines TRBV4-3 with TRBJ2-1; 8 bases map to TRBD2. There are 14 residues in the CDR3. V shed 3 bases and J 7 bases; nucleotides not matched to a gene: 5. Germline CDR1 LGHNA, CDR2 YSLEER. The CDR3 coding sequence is TGCGCCAGCAGCCATGGACTAGCCGTGAATGAGCAGTTCTTC. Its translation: CASSHGLAVNEQFF.

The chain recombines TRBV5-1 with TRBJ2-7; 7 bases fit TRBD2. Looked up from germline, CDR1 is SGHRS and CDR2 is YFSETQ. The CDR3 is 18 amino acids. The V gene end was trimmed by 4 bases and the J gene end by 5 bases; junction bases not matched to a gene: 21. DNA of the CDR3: TGCGCCAGCAGCACACCCCGGGGAGAGGGGCGGGGGACCCACGAGCAGTACTTC. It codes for CASSTPRGEGRGTHEQYF.

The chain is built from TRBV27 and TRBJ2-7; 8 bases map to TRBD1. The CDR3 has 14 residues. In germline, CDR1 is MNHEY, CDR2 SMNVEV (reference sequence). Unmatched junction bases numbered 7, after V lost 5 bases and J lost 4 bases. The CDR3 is CASSLRTGIYEQYF. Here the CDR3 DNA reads TGTGCCAGCAGTCTTAGGACAGGGATTTACGAGCAGTACTTC.

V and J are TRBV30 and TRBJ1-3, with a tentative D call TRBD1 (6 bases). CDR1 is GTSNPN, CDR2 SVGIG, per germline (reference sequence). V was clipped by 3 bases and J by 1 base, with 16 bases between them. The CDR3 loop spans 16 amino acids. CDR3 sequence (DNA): TGTGCCTGGAGCCTTGGACAGCTTTGGTCTGGAAACACCATATATTTT. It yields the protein CAWSLGQLWSGNTIYF.

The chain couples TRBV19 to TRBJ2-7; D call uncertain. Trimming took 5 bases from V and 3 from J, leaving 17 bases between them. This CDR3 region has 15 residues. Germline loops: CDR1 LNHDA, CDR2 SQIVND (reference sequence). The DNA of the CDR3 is TGTGCCAGTAGTCGGCGGCTAGACCCTCTCTACGAGCAGTACTTC. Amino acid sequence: CASSRRLDPLYEQYF.

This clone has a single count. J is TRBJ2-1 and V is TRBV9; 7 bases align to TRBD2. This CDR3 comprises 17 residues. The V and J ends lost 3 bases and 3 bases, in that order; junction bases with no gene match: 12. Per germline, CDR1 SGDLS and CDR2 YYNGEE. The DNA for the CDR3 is TGTGCCAGCAGCGCAGCCCCGGGGGGACCTATCTACAATGAGCAGTTCTTC. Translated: CASSAAPGGPIYNEQFF.

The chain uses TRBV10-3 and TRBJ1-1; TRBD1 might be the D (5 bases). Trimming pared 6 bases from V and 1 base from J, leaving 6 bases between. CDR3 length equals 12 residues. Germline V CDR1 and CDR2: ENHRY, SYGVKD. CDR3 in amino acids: CAIRQGNTEAFF. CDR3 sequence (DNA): TGTGCCATCAGGCAGGGGAACACTGAAGCTTTCTTT.

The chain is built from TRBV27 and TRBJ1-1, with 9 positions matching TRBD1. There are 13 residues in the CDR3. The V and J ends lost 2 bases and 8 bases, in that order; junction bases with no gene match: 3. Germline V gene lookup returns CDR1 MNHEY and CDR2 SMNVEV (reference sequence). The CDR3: CASSLGTGPEAFF. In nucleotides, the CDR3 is TGTGCCAGCAGTTTAGGGACAGGGCCCGAAGCTTTCTTT.

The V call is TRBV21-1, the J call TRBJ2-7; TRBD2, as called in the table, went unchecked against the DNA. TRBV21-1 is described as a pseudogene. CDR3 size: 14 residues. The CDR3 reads CASSLGGPLYEQYF. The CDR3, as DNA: TGTGCCAGCAGCCTAGGAGGGCCTCTCTACGAGCAGTACTTC.

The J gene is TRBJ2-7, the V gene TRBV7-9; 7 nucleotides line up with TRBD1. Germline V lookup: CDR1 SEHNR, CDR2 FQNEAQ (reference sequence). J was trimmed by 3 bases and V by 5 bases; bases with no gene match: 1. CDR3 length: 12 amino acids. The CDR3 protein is CASSGQVYEQYF. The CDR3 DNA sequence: TGTGCCAGCAGCGGACAGGTCTACGAGCAGTACTTC.

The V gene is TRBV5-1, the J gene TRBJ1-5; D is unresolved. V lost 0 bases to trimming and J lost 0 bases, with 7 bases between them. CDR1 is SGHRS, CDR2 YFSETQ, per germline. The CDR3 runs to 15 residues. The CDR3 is CASSLGQYSNQPQHF. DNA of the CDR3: TGCGCCAGCAGCTTGGGTCAGTATAGCAATCAGCCCCAGCATTTT.

Here the CDR3 DNA reads TGCGCCAGCAGCCAAAGGGCGGGTCCTAATCAGCCCCAGCATTTT. Residues: CASSQRAGPNQPQHF. The rearrangement links TRBV4-1 to TRBJ1-5; D call uncertain. Trimming took off 2 bases at V and 4 bases at J, with 12 bases between the two ends. The germline V gene encodes CDR1 MGHRA and CDR2 YSYEKL. CDR3 length: 15 residues.

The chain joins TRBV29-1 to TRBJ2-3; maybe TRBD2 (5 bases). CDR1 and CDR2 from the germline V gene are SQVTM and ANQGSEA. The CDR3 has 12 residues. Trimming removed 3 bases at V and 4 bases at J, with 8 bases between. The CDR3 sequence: CSVDAGSDTQYF. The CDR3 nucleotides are TGCAGCGTTGACGCGGGCTCAGATACGCAGTATTTT.

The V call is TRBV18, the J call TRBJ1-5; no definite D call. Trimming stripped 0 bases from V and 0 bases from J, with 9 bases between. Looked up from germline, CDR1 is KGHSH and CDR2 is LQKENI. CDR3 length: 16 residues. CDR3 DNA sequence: TGTGCCAGCTCACCACCGGGCAGCTATAGCAATCAGCCCCAGCATTTT. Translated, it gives CASSPPGSYSNQPQHF. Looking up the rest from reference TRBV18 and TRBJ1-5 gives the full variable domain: NAGVMQNPRHLVRRRGQEARLRCSPMKGHSHVYWYRQLPEEGLKFMVYLQKENIIDESGMPKERFSAEFPKEGPSILRIQQVVRGDSAAYFCASSPPGSYSNQPQHFGDGTRLSIL.

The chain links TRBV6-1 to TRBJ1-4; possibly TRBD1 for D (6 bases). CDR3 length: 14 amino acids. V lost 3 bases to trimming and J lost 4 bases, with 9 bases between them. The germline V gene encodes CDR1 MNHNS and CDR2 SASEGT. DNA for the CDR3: TGTGCCAGCAGTGAGGGGGCAGGTAATGAAAAACTGTTTTTT. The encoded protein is CASSEGAGNEKLFF.

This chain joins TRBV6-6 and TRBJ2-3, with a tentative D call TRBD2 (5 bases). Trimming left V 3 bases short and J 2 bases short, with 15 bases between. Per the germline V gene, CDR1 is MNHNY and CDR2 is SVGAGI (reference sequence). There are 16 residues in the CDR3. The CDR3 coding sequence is TGTGCCAGCAGTTATATGGCCGGACTGTTCACAGATACGCAGTATTTT. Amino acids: CASSYMAGLFTDTQYF.

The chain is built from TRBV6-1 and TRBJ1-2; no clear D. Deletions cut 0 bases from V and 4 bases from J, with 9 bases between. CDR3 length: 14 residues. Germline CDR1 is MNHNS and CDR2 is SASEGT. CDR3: CASSEALRSYGYTF. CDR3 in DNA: TGTGCCAGCAGTGAAGCTTTACGGAGCTATGGCTACACCTTC.

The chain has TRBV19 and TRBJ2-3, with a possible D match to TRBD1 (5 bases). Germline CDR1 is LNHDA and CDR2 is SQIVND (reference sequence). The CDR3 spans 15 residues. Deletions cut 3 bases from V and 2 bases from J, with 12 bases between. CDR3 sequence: CASSIPGIYTDTQYF. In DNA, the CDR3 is TGTGCCAGTAGTATTCCAGGGATTTACACAGATACGCAGTATTTT.

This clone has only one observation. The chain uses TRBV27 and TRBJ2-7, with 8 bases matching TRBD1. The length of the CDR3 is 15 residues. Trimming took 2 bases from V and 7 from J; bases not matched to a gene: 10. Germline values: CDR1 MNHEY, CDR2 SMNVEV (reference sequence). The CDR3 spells CASSLQIGQGREQYF. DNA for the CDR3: TGTGCCAGCAGTTTACAGATTGGACAGGGTCGGGAGCAGTACTTC.

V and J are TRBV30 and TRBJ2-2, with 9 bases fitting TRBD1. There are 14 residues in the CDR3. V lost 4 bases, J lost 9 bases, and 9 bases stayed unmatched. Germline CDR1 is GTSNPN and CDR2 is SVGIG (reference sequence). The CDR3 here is CAWNLRTGVRELFF. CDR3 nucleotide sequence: TGTGCCTGGAACCTCCGGACAGGGGTTCGGGAGCTGTTTTTT.

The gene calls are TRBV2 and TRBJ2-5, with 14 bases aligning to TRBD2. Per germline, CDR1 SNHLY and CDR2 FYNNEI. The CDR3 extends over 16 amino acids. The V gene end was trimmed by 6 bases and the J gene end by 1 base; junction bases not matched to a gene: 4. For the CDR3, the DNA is TGTGCCAGCAGCCTCGGACTAGCGGGGGGCCAAGAGACCCAGTACTTC. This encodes CASSLGLAGGQETQYF.

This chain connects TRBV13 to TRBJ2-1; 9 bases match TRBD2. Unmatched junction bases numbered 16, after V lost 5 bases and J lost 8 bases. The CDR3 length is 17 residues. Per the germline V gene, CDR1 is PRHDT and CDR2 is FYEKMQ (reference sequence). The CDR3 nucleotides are TGTGCCAGCAGCACAGGTGTTAGGCGGGGGGGCCAGTATGAGCAGTTCTTC. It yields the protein CASSTGVRRGGQYEQFF.